There are a few counts of the clone carrying this T cell receptor (beta chain). The data belong to a study of OX40 agonist ivuxolimab in advanced cancers. The protocol was immunoSEQ multiplex PCR, while the TCRdb copy is restricted to in-frame clones and leaves out a portion. In the table there are fewer than 80,000 clones, about 85% of which are singletons. CDR3 length: 15 amino acids. The V and J ends lost 7 bases and 3 bases, in that order; junction bases with no gene match: 9. Germline CDR1 reads MNHNY; CDR2 reads SVGAGI (reference sequence). This specimen consisted of CD4+ or CD8+ T cells sorted from blood, obtained in a trial of the OX40 agonist ivuxolimab. The gene calls are TRBV6-6 and TRBJ1-5; 7 nucleotides align to TRBD1. This clonotype was sampled from an adult with an advanced solid tumor such as melanoma, head and neck, liver or kidney cancer. CDR3 sequence reads: CASTHRGVDNQPQHF. CDR3 DNA sequence: TGTGCCAGCACCCACAGGGGAGTTGACAATCAGCCCCAGCATTTT.